These 20 T cell receptor beta chains were sequenced from one sample in a study of T-cell reconstitution after alpha-beta-depleted transplantation in children. As it was prepared, the TCRbeta library received unique molecular identifiers. TCRdb passed the PCR reads through MiXCR, listing each CDR3 protein once. The data contain 200,000 or so distinct CDR3 sequences, about 6% of them singletons. Sequenced here: PBMCs, sampled before TCRalphabeta/CD19-depleted stem cell transplant. Receptors originate from a girl in the first two years of life with combined immunodeficiency, due to receive a stem cell transplant.

The chain links TRBV29-1 to TRBJ2-7; the match to TRBD2 covers 8 bases. Germline loops: CDR1 SQVTM, CDR2 ANQGSEA. V lost 6 bases, J lost 4 bases, and 11 bases stayed unmatched. There are 14 residues in the CDR3. The CDR3 loop is CSVLGGDYGYEQYF. CDR3 DNA sequence: TGCAGCGTCCTCGGGGGGGACTACGGATACGAGCAGTACTTC.

The sample holds many counts of this clonotype. V is TRBV5-1 and J is TRBJ2-1, with 11 bases matching TRBD2. Germline V CDR1 and CDR2: SGHRS, YFSETQ. CDR3 length equals 16 residues. V lost 3 bases and J lost 7; bases outside the gene matches: 9. Written as DNA, the CDR3 is TGCGCCAGCAGCTCCATAGCGGGGGGGCTTCGAAATGAGCAGTTCTTC. This sequence encodes CASSSIAGGLRNEQFF.

This clonotype showed up many times. The chain has TRBV29-1 and TRBJ2-7; no firm D call. There are 14 residues in the CDR3. Germline CDR1 is SQVTM and CDR2 is ANQGSEA. V lost 1 base and J 0 bases, leaving 10 bases between the germline ends. CDR3 DNA sequence: TGCAGCGTTGAAGTTGACACGAGCTCCTACGAGCAGTACTTC. It encodes CSVEVDTSSYEQYF.

This clonotype was detected many times. This chain joins TRBV16 and TRBJ1-2; possible D gene TRBD1, 6 bases. Trimming removed 3 bases at V and 0 bases at J, with 14 bases between. CDR3 length: 16 residues. Germline-derived CDR1 and CDR2 are KGHSY and FQNENV. The DNA for the CDR3 is TGTGCCAGCAGCCATTCTCCAGGGGTAGCTAACTATGGCTACACCTTC. This translates into CASSHSPGVANYGYTF.

The rearrangement joins TRBV30 to TRBJ2-7, with D maybe TRBD2 (6 bases). Trimming stripped 4 bases from V and 4 bases from J, with 8 bases between. Germline V gives CDR1 GTSNPN, CDR2 SVGIG (reference sequence). CDR3 length equals 11 residues. In DNA form, the CDR3 reads TGTGCCTGGATGGAGGGGTACGAGCAGTACTTC. Translation: CAWMEGYEQYF. Full variable domain (missing parts from reference TRBV30 and TRBJ2-7): SQTIHQWPATLVQPVGSPLSLECTVEGTSNPNLYWYRQAAGRGLQLLFYSVGIGQISSEVPQNLSASRPQDRQFILSSKKLLLSDSGFYLCAWMEGYEQYFGPGTRLTVT.

The gene calls are TRBV7-6 and TRBJ2-2; TRBD1 is a possible D gene (6 bases). Per germline, CDR1 SGHVS and CDR2 FNYEAQ. V lost 5 bases and J lost 3, with 22 bases in between. The CDR3 contains 18 residues. The CDR3 sequence: CASSAVWRKGVDTGELFF. CDR3 bases: TGTGCCAGCAGCGCCGTTTGGAGGAAGGGGGTCGACACCGGGGAGCTGTTTTTT.

This clonotype showed up many times. The chain links TRBV6-5 to TRBJ2-1; TRBD2 agrees at 13 bases. CDR1 MNHEY and CDR2 SVGAGI come from the germline V gene. Trimming removed 2 bases from V and 1 base from J; junction bases left unmatched: 8. The CDR3 consists of 19 residues. The CDR3 coding sequence is TGTGCCAGCAGTTACCCTTTACTAGCGGGAGGGCCTTCCTACAATGAGCAGTTCTTC. Amino acid sequence: CASSYPLLAGGPSYNEQFF.

This clonotype was detected ten times or more. V usage is TRBV12-3 or TRBV12-4 and J usage is TRBJ2-1; TRBD2 is a possible D gene (6 bases). The CDR3 is 16 residues long. Trimming took off 5 bases at V and 7 bases at J, with 21 bases between the two ends. The CDR3: CASSDPSTGEGNEQFF. CDR3 nucleotide sequence: TGTGCCAGCAGTGATCCCTCGACGGGGGAAGGGAATGAGCAGTTCTTC.

The sample holds many counts of this clonotype. This chain uses TRBV13 with TRBJ2-5, with D maybe TRBD2 (6 bases). The V end was cut by 4 bases, the J end by 9 bases, with 21 bases between. The germline CDR1 and CDR2 sequences are PRHDT and FYEKMQ (reference sequence). This CDR3 is built from 15 residues. Written as DNA, the CDR3 is TGTGCCAGCAGCTCCCGTCTAGCTTCGGGAGTGGCCCAGTACTTC. It yields the protein CASSSRLASGVAQYF.

This clonotype was observed many times. CDR3 residues: CASSQGSEGYTDTQYF. CDR3 bases: TGCGCCAGCAGCCAAGGGTCGGAGGGATACACAGATACGCAGTATTTT. V gene TRBV4-3 combines with J gene TRBJ2-3; a weak D match, TRBD2 (6 bases). This CDR3 is built from 16 residues. V was cut by 1 base and J by 2 bases, with 13 bases left in between. The V gene's germline CDR1 is LGHNA and CDR2 YSLEER.

This clonotype appeared many times. V is TRBV20-1 and J is TRBJ2-1, with TRBD2 matching 9 bases. Trimming removed 6 bases from V and 3 bases from J; junction bases left unmatched: 15. CDR1 is DFQATT, CDR2 SNEGSKA, per germline (reference sequence). This CDR3 is built from 17 residues. The CDR3 coding sequence is TGCAGTGCCGGGTACGCTAGCGGGGAATGGATCTACAATGAGCAGTTCTTC. Translating it yields CSAGYASGEWIYNEQFF.

This clonotype has a handful of counts. The chain carries TRBV5-1 and TRBJ2-7; 8 nucleotides align to TRBD2. Germline V gives CDR1 SGHRS, CDR2 YFSETQ. V was pared by 0 bases and J by 3 bases, with 14 bases of the junction left unmatched. The CDR3 consists of 18 residues. The chain's CDR3 is CASSLEFSGMASSYEQYF. DNA for the CDR3: TGCGCCAGCAGCTTGGAATTTAGCGGGATGGCGTCCAGCTACGAGCAGTACTTC.

The sample holds many counts of this clonotype. V gene TRBV29-1 combines with J gene TRBJ2-2, with a possible D match to TRBD2 (6 bases). Trimming removed 5 bases from V and 3 bases from J, with 7 bases in between. Germline lookup yields CDR1 SQVTM and CDR2 ANQGSEA. The CDR3 contains 12 residues. The chain's CDR3 is CSVRRDTGELFF. The CDR3 DNA follows: TGCAGCGTTCGGAGGGACACCGGGGAGCTGTTTTTT.

The rearrangement uses TRBV6-2 or TRBV6-3 and TRBJ2-7, with D unclear. Trimming left V 3 bases short and J 3 bases short, with 6 bases between. Germline CDR1 is MNHEY and CDR2 is SVGEGT. CDR3 length equals 12 residues. DNA for the CDR3: TGTGCCAGCAGTTATGAAAGCTACGAGCAGTACTTC. Its translation is CASSYESYEQYF.

The chain has TRBV20-1 and TRBJ1-3; perhaps TRBD1 as D (6 bases). The CDR3 is 15 residues long. Trimming removed 3 bases at V and 0 bases at J, with 12 bases between. Germline loops: CDR1 DFQATT, CDR2 SNEGSKA (reference sequence). CDR3 loop: CSASEIQGSGNTIYF. In DNA, the CDR3 is TGCAGTGCTAGTGAAATACAGGGCTCTGGAAACACCATATATTTT.

This clonotype came up many times. The chain links TRBV12-3 or TRBV12-4 to TRBJ1-1, with a weak D call TRBD1 (6 bases). The CDR3 sequence is 12 residues long. The V and J ends lost 1 base and 10 bases respectively, with 10 bases between them. CDR3 amino acids: CASSLDRAGAFF. The CDR3 DNA reads TGTGCCAGCAGTTTAGACAGGGCAGGAGCTTTCTTT.

This clonotype was seen many times. The chain employs TRBV7-3 and TRBJ2-3, with 11 nucleotides matching TRBD2. J gave up 3 bases and V 0 bases, and 5 bases lay outside the gene matches. The CDR3 contains 17 residues. Germline V gene sequence: CDR1 SGHTA, CDR2 FQGTGA. CDR3: CASSLTKASGRTDTQYF. Here the CDR3 DNA reads TGTGCCAGCAGCTTAACGAAAGCTAGCGGGAGGACAGATACGCAGTATTTT.

This clonotype was counted ten times or more. CDR3 sequence: CASSPRGRETQYF. The CDR3, as DNA: TGTGCCAGTAGCCCCCGGGGGCGGGAGACCCAGTACTTC. This rearrangement joins TRBV19 to TRBJ2-5; D may be TRBD1 or TRBD2 (6 bases each). The germline V and J ends were trimmed by 6 bases and 5 bases, with 13 bases remaining between them. CDR1 is LNHDA, CDR2 SQIVND, per germline (reference sequence). The CDR3 sequence is 13 residues long.

This clonotype was recorded at least ten times. This sequence joins TRBV12-3 or TRBV12-4 and TRBJ2-5, with D perhaps matching TRBD1 (5 bases). The CDR3 is 15 residues long. V was clipped by 5 bases and J by 1 base, with 14 bases between them. For the CDR3, the DNA is TGTGCCAGCAGTAACTTAGGGGAATTCCAAGAGACCCAGTACTTC. This encodes CASSNLGEFQETQYF.

This clonotype was recorded many times. The CDR3 DNA follows: TGTGCCACCAGTGAACCTGGGGGGACTGAAGCTTTCTTT. Amino acids: CATSEPGGTEAFF. V is TRBV24-1 and J is TRBJ1-1; D perhaps matches TRBD1 (5 bases). Trimming took off 4 bases at V and 5 bases at J, with 10 bases between the two ends. This CDR3 is 13 amino acids long. CDR1 and CDR2 from the germline V gene are KGHDR and SFDVKD.